This T cell receptor beta chain originates from a study of control samples from healthy donors and cancer patients. Trimming took 8 bases from V and 2 from J, leaving 14 bases between them. Germline values: CDR1 SGDLS, CDR2 YYNGEE. CDR3 length: 14 amino acids. Some clones are missing from TCRdb's copy, which holds only in-frame ones; the method was immunoSEQ multiplex PCR. This repertoire shows 100,000 to 150,000 clones, 70% to 90% found once; its top ten account for about 40%. This TCR was sampled from a man aged 45-60 years in good health. Sequencing used blood. The chain recombines TRBV9 with TRBJ2-1, with D perhaps TRBD1 (5 bases). The CDR3 reads CASSQGVTYNEQFF. CDR3 nucleotides: TGTGCCAGTTCCCAGGGTGTCACCTACAATGAGCAGTTCTTC.